This is a list of T cell receptor beta chains from one sample in a study of cytomegalovirus exposure and HLA in healthy donors. Here immunoSEQ multiplex PCR was the method, and the copy in TCRdb shows in-frame clones only, minus some. Among about 190,000 clones listed, around 83% were seen once. Input material: PBMCs. The receptors come from a woman aged 18-30 years in good health and CMV-seronegative. The CDR3 runs from the conserved cysteine through the conserved F or W. The order of the fields is D gene, J gene, V gene, clone size, CDR3 DNA, CDR3 protein. D genes are given only for firm matches. Part of the rows lack a size; the others show once, few, many or a class for expanded clones.

>-|TRBJ1-2|TRBV10-3|-
TGTGCCATCACTGCAGGGGAGTTGTCCTATGGCTACACCTTC
CAITAGELSYGYTF
>-|TRBJ2-2|TRBV18|-
TGTGCCAGCTCACCACCGGGGGCTCAGGGGGAGCTGTTTTTT
CASSPPGAQGELFF
>TRBD1|TRBJ2-3|TRBV11-1|-
TGTGCCAGCAGCTTAGAAGGGGGCCCAGATACGCAGTATTTT
CASSLEGGPDTQYF
>-|TRBJ1-2|TRBV29-1|few
TGCAGCGTTGAAGGGACAGACGGCTACACCTTC
CSVEGTDGYTF
>-|TRBJ2-7|TRBV7-9|-
TGTGCCAGCAGCTCCGTACAGGGACCTACGCAGTACTTC
CASSSVQGPTQYF
>-|TRBJ2-1|TRBV27|once
TGTGCCAGCAGTGTCGCTGGACAGCTGAGCTCCTACAATGAGCAGTTCTTC
CASSVAGQLSSYNEQFF
>TRBD2|TRBJ2-7|TRBV27|-
TGTGCCAGCAGTTTATCCGTAGCGGGAAGCTCCTACGAGCAGTACTTC
CASSLSVAGSSYEQYF
>-|TRBJ2-1|TRBV28|-
TGTGCCAGCATCGTTGGAGGGTCTAGCTCCTACAATGAGCAGTTCTTC
CASIVGGSSSYNEQFF
>-|TRBJ2-1|TRBV28|-
TGTGCCAGCAGTTTTTTTACTAGCAGGAGCAATGAGCAGTTCTTC
CASSFFTSRSNEQFF
>-|TRBJ2-2|TRBV6-4|-
TGTGCCAGCAGTGACGGACAGACAAACACCGGGGAGCTGTTTTTT
CASSDGQTNTGELFF
>-|TRBJ2-5|TRBV6-5|-
TGTGCCAGCAGTTACGGGCAGGAAGAGACCCAGTACTTC
CASSYGQEETQYF
>TRBD1|TRBJ2-7|TRBV19|-
TGTGCCAGTAGTACCGCGACAGGGACCTCCTACGAGCAGTACTTC
CASSTATGTSYEQYF
>-|TRBJ2-3|TRBV6-1|-
TGTGCCAGCAGTGAGACAGCTAGCACAGATACGCAGTATTTT
CASSETASTDTQYF
>-|TRBJ2-2|TRBV27|-
TGTGCCAGCAGTTTTCGGAACACCGGGGAGCTGTTTTTT
CASSFRNTGELFF
>TRBD2|TRBJ2-1|TRBV7-9|-
TGTGCCAGCAGCATTCTAGCGGTCCTTTTGGGGAATGAGCAGTTCTTC
CASSILAVLLGNEQFF
>-|TRBJ1-2|TRBV6-5|-
TGTGCCAGCAGTTCTCGAGCGGTGGGTGGCTACACCTTC
CASSSRAVGGYTF
>TRBD2|TRBJ2-3|TRBV14|few
TGTGCGAAGCAACCCCTAAATAACCCGGGACTAGCTGAGGAAGGTGCAGATACGCAGTATTTT
CAKQPLNNPGLAEEGADTQYF
>TRBD1|TRBJ1-4|TRBV7-8|-
TGTGCCAGCAGCGGCTTGGGACAGTTGGAGGAAAAACTGTTTTTT
CASSGLGQLEEKLFF
>-|TRBJ1-5|TRBV5-8|once
TGTGCCAGCAGCTTCCAGGGTGGGCAGCCCCAGCATTTT
CASSFQGGQPQHF
>-|TRBJ1-5|TRBV7-8|-
TGTGCCAGCAGCTTAGCTGCGGGACGAAGGGATCAGCCCCAGCATTTT
CASSLAAGRRDQPQHF
>-|TRBJ2-5|TRBV13|-
TGTGCCAGCAGCTTATCTTGGGGGGGGGCCACGGGAGAGACCCAGTACTTC
CASSLSWGGATGETQYF
>-|TRBJ2-4|TRBV9|-
TGTGCCAGCAGCGGAAACAGGGATGCCAAAAACATTCAGTACTTC
CASSGNRDAKNIQYF
>-|TRBJ2-1|TRBV6-5|few
TGTGCCAGCAGTTACTCGGGCACGGATGGCCAGCAGTTCTTC
CASSYSGTDGQQFF
>-|TRBJ2-7|TRBV6-5|-
TGTGCCAGCAGCCGACCGGGGTCCTACGAGCAGTACTTC
CASSRPGSYEQYF
>-|TRBJ1-1|TRBV7-2|-
TGTGCCAGCAGCTTCTCAGGGAACACTGAAGCTTTCTTT
CASSFSGNTEAFF
>TRBD2|TRBJ2-7|TRBV14|few
TGTGCCAGCAGCCAAGCTGCCTCACTAGCGGGACGAACCTACGAGCAGTACTTC
CASSQAASLAGRTYEQYF
>-|TRBJ2-2|TRBV7-2|-
TGTGCCAGCACCTTATTCGGTATGAACACCGGGGAGCTGTTTTTT
CASTLFGMNTGELFF
>TRBD2|TRBJ2-3|TRBV7-3|-
TGTGCCAGCCGGGGAGCGCGGGGGACAGATACGCAGTATTTT
CASRGARGTDTQYF
>-|TRBJ1-5|TRBV28|few
TGTGCCAGCAGTGGGCAGGGTAATCAGCCCCAGCATTTT
CASSGQGNQPQHF
>TRBD1|TRBJ2-7|TRBV18|-
TGTGCCAGCTCAGGATCCGGGACAGGAGCCTCCGAGCAGTACTTC
CASSGSGTGASEQYF
>TRBD2|TRBJ2-1|TRBV7-7|-
TGTGCCAGCAGCCGACTAGCGGAGGATGAGCAGTTCTTC
CASSRLAEDEQFF
>TRBD1|TRBJ2-7|TRBV7-9|-
TGTGCCAGCAGCCTTGGGACAGGGTTTCACGAGCAGTACTTC
CASSLGTGFHEQYF
>TRBD1|TRBJ1-5|TRBV27|once
TGTGCCAGCAGTTTATCACAGGGGGCTGGTCAGCCCCAGCATTTT
CASSLSQGAGQPQHF
>TRBD2|TRBJ2-1|TRBV5-6|-
TGTGCCAGCAGCCGGGGGGGGGATGAGCAGTTCTTC
CASSRGGDEQFF
>TRBD1|TRBJ1-5|TRBV7-9|-
TGTGCCAGCAGCTTAACAGGGGATAGCAATCAGCCCCAGCATTTT
CASSLTGDSNQPQHF
>TRBD1|TRBJ2-1|TRBV9|-
TGTGCCAGCAGCGACGGGACAGGGGGCAATGAGCAGTTCTTC
CASSDGTGGNEQFF
>TRBD1|TRBJ2-7|TRBV10-3|once
TGTGCCATCGCGAGGGGGCACGAGCAGTACTTC
CAIARGHEQYF
>-|TRBJ2-1|TRBV5-1|-
TGCGCCAGCAGCTTGGAAGGGGGAAGGAGTGATGAGCAGTTCTTC
CASSLEGGRSDEQFF
>-|TRBJ1-1|TRBV6-1|-
TGTGCCAGCAGTGAAGCCTCCCGATACAGGAACACTGAAGCTTTCTTT
CASSEASRYRNTEAFF
>-|TRBJ1-4|TRBV2|-
TGTGCCAGCAGTGACAAAGGGGCGGATGAAAAACTGTTTTTT
CASSDKGADEKLFF
>-|TRBJ2-7|TRBV9|once
TGTGCCAGCAGCGTAGACTCCCCCACCTACGAGCAGTACTTC
CASSVDSPTYEQYF
>-|TRBJ2-1|TRBV13|-
TGTGCCAGCAGCTTAGGGATACAGGGCCATGAGCAGTTCTTC
CASSLGIQGHEQFF
>-|TRBJ2-6|TRBV2|few
TGTGCCAGCAGTGAATCCTCCGGGTCCATGGCCAACGTCCTGACTTTC
CASSESSGSMANVLTF
>-|TRBJ2-2|TRBV27|-
TGTGCCAGCAGCGTACCGGGGAACACCGGGGAGCTGTTTTTT
CASSVPGNTGELFF
>-|TRBJ1-3|TRBV19|-
TGTGCCAGTCCAGGTTCGGACTCTGGAAACACCATATATTTT
CASPGSDSGNTIYF
>-|TRBJ2-7|TRBV4-1|-
TGCGCCAGCAGCCAAGATAGCGCAGCCTACGAGCAGTACTTC
CASSQDSAAYEQYF
>-|TRBJ2-7|TRBV28|-
TGTGCCAGCAGTTCTATCTACGAGCAGTACTTC
CASSSIYEQYF
>TRBD2|TRBJ2-7|TRBV14|-
TGTGCCAGCAGCCAAGATCTTCTGGTTAGCGGGAGCGGAAAGTACTTC
CASSQDLLVSGSGKYF
>TRBD2|TRBJ2-2|TRBV27|once
TGTGCCAGCAGTTTCGAGACTAGCGGGGGGGGGCACACCGGGGAGCTGTTTTTT
CASSFETSGGGHTGELFF
>TRBD1|TRBJ2-2|TRBV18|-
TGTGCCAGCTCAACAGACAGGGACACCGGGGAGCTGTTTTTT
CASSTDRDTGELFF
>TRBD2|TRBJ2-7|TRBV12-5|-
TGTGCTAGTGGTCCAACTAGCGGGGGGGGATACGAGCAGTACTTC
CASGPTSGGGYEQYF
>-|TRBJ1-4|TRBV15|-
TGTGCCATCAGGGAGGATGTAGGACTGTTTTTT
CAIREDVGLFF